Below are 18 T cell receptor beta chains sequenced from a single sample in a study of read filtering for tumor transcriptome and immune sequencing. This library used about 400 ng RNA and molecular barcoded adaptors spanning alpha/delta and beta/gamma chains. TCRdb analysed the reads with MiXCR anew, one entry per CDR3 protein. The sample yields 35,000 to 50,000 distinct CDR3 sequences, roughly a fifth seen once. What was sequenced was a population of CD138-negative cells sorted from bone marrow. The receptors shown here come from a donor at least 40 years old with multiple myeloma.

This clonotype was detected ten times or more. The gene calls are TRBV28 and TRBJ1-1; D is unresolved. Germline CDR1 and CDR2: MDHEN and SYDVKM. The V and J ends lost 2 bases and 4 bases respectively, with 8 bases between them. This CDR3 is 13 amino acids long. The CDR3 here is CASSLGWGTEAFF. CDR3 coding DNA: TGTGCCAGCAGTTTAGGATGGGGCACTGAAGCTTTCTTT.

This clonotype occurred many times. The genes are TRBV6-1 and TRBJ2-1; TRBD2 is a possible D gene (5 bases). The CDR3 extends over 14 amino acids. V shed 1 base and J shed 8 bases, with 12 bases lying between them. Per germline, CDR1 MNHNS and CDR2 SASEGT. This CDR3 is CASSEEASLDEQFF. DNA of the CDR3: TGTGCCAGCAGTGAAGAGGCTAGCTTGGATGAGCAGTTCTTC.

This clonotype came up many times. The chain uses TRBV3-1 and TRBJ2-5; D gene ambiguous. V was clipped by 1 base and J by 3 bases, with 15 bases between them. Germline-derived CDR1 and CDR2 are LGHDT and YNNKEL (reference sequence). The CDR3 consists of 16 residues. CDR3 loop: CASSQGQAAAEETQYF. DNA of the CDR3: TGTGCCAGCAGCCAAGGTCAGGCGGCAGCCGAAGAGACCCAGTACTTC.

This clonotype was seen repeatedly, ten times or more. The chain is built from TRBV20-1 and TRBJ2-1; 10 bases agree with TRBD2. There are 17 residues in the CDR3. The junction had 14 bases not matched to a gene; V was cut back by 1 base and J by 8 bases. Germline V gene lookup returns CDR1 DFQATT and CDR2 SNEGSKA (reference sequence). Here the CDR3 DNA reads TGCAGTGCTAGAGCGCTAGCGGGAGAGGGGTCAACGGATGAGCAGTTCTTC. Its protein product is CSARALAGEGSTDEQFF.

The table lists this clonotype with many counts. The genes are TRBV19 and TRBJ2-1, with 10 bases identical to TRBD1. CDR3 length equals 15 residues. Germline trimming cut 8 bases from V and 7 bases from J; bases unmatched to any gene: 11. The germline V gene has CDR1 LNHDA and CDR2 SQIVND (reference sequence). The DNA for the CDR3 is TGTGCCAGTGACGACCAGGGACAGGGGAGGAATGAGCAGTTCTTC. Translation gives CASDDQGQGRNEQFF.

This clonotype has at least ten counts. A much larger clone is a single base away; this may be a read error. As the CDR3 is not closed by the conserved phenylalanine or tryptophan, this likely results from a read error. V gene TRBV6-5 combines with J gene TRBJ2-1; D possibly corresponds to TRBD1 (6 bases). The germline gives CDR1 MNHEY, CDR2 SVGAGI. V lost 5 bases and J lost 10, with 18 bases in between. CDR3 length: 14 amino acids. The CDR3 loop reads CASSLDSRDVEQFS. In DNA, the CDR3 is TGTGCCAGCAGTCTGGACAGTAGGGACGTGGAGCAGTTCTCC.

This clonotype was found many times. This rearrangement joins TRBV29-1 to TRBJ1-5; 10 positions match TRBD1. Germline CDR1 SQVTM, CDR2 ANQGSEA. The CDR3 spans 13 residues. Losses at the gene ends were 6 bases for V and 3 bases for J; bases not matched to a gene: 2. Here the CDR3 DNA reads TGCAGCGTCGGGACAGGGGCCAATCAGCCCCAGCATTTT. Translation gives CSVGTGANQPQHF.

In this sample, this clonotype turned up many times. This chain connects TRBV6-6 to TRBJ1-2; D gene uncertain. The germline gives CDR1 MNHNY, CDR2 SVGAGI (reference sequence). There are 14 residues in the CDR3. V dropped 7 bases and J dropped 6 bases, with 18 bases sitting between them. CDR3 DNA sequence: TGTGCCAGCACCCCTGCTCCTCAAAACCATGGCTACACCTTC. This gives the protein CASTPAPQNHGYTF.

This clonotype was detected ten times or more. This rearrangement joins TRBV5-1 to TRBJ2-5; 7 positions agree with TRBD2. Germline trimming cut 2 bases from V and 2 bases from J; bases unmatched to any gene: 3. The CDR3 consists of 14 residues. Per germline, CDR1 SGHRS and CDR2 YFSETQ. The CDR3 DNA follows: TGCGCCAGCAGCTTCTCCGGGGGGCAAGAGACCCAGTACTTC. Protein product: CASSFSGGQETQYF.

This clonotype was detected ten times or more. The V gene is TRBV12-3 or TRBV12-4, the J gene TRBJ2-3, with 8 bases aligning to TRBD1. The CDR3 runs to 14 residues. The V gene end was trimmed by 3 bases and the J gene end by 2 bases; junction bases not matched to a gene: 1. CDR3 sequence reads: CASSLDRATDTQYF. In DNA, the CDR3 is TGTGCCAGCAGTTTGGACAGGGCCACAGATACGCAGTATTTT.

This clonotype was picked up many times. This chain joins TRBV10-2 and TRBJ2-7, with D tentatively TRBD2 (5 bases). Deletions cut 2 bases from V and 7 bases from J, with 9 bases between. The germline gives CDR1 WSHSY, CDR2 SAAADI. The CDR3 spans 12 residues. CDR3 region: CASSEASGEQYF. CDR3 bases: TGCGCCAGCAGTGAGGCCTCGGGAGAGCAGTACTTC.

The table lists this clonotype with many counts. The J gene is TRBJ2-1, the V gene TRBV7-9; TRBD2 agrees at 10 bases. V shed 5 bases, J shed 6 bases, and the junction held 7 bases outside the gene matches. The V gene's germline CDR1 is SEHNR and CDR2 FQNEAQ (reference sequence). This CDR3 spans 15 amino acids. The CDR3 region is CASSLETSGFNEQFF. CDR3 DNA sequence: TGTGCCAGCAGCCTTGAGACTAGCGGGTTCAATGAGCAGTTCTTC.

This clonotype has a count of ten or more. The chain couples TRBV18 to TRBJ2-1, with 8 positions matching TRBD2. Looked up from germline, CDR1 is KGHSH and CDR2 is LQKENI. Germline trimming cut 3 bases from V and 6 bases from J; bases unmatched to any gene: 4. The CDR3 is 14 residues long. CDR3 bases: TGTGCCAGCTCACCGGCGGGAGGCCCCAATGAGCAGTTCTTC. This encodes CASSPAGGPNEQFF.

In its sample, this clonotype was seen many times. CDR3 in amino acids: CSANSWEGTGELFF. As DNA, the CDR3 is TGCAGCGCCAACTCGTGGGAGGGCACCGGGGAGCTGTTTTTT. The V call is TRBV29-1, the J call TRBJ2-2; 7 bases agree with TRBD2. This CDR3 is 14 amino acids long. Germline CDR1 reads SQVTM; CDR2 reads ANQGSEA. Losses at the gene ends were 7 bases for V and 4 bases for J; bases not matched to a gene: 9.

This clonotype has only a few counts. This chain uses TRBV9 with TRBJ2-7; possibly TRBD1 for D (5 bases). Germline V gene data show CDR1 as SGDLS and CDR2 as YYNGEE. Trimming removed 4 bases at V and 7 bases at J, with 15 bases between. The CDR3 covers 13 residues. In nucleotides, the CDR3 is TGTGCCAGCAGCCCGTCCGGACAAGGAGAGCAGTACTTC. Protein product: CASSPSGQGEQYF.

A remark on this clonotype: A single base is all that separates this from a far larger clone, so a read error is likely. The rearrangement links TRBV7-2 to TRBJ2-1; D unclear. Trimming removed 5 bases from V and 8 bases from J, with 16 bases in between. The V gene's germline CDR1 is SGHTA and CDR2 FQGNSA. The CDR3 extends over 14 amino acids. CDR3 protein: CASSLGDSMDEQFF. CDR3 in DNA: TGTGCCAGCAGCCTCGGAGACTCCATGGATGAGCAGTTCTTC.

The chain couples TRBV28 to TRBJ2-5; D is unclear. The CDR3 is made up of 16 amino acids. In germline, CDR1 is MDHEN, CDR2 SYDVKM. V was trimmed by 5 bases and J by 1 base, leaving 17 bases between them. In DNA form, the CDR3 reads TGTGCCAGCAGTCCCTTGGGGTCTATCAGCCAAGAGACCCAGTACTTC. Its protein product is CASSPLGSISQETQYF.

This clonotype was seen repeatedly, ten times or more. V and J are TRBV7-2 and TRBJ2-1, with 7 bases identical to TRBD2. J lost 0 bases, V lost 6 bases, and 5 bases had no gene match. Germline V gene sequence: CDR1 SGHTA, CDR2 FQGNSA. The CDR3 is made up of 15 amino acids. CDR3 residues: CASRAGVSSYNEQFF. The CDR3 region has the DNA TGTGCCAGCAGGGCGGGGGTTAGCTCCTACAATGAGCAGTTCTTC. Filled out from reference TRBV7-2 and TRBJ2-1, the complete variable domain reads GAGVSQSPSNKVTEKGKDVELRCDPISGHTALYWYRQSLGQGLEFLIYFQGNSAPDKSGLPSDRFSAERTGGSVSTLTIQRTQQEDSAVYLCASRAGVSSYNEQFFGPGTRLTVL.